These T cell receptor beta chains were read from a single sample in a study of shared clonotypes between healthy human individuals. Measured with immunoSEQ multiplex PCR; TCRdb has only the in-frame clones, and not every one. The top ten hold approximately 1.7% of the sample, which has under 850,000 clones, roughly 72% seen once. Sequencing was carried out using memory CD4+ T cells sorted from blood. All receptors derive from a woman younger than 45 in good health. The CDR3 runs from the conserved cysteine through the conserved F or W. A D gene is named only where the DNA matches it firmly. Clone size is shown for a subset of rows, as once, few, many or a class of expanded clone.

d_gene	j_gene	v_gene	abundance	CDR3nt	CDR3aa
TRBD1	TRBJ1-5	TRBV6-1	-	TGTGCCAGCAGTGAACAGGGGGAGAATCAGCCCCAGCATTTT	CASSEQGENQPQHF
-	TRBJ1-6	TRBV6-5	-	TGTGCCAGCAGTTACGGGGTCCATCATAATTCACCCCTCCACTTT	CASSYGVHHNSPLHF
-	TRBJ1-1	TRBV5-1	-	TGCGCCAGCAGCACTTCCGGGAACACTGAAGCTTTCTTT	CASSTSGNTEAFF
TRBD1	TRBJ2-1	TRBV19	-	TGTGCCAGTAGTATGAGAAAGGGGGCTTTCAATGAGCAGTTCTTC	CASSMRKGAFNEQFF
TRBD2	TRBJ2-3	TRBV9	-	TGTGCCAGCAGCGCGCTAGCGGGGACTAGCACAGATACGCAGTATTTT	CASSALAGTSTDTQYF
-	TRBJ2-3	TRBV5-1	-	TGCGCCAGCAGCTTGGGACTATACCTCGGCACAGATACGCAGTATTTT	CASSLGLYLGTDTQYF
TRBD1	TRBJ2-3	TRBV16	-	TGTGCCAGCAGCCGGACAGGGGGCGAGACAGATACGCAGTATTTT	CASSRTGGETDTQYF
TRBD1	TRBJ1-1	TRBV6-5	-	TGTGCCAGCAGTTACTCGGACAGGGGAAGTGAAGCTTTCTTT	CASSYSDRGSEAFF
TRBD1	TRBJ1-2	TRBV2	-	TGTGCCAGCACAGGACAGGCTATAACGCGCTACACCTTC	CASTGQAITRYTF
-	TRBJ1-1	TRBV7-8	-	TGTGCCAGCAGCTTAGGGACACTACCCACTGAAGCTTTCTTT	CASSLGTLPTEAFF
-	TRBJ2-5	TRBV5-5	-	TGTGCCAGCAGCTCAACCGGAGTGGGTAGGGAGACCCAGTACTTC	CASSSTGVGRETQYF
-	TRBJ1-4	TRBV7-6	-	TGTGCCAGCAGCTTAGCGCAAGCAGGTGGTAATGAAAAACTGTTTTTT	CASSLAQAGGNEKLFF
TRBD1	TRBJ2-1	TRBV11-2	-	TGTGCCAGCAGCCGTGGTGAAGGGACAGGAGAAGCCAATGAGCAGTTCTTC	CASSRGEGTGEANEQFF
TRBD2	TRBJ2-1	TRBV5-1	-	TGCGCCAGCAGCGACGGACTAGCGGTTTCCTACAATGAGCAGTTCTTC	CASSDGLAVSYNEQFF
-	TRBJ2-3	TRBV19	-	TGTGCCAGTAGTATAGGCGGGCACGGCACAGATACGCAGTATTTT	CASSIGGHGTDTQYF
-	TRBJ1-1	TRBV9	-	TGTGCCAGCAGCTACGGCGGAGGGAACACTGAAGCTTTCTTT	CASSYGGGNTEAFF
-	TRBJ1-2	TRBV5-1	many	TGCGCCAGCAGCCCCGCGGGCTATGGCTACACCTTC	CASSPAGYGYTF
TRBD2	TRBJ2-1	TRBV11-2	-	TGTGCCAGCAGCCAACTCCTAGCGGGAGGGCTGTACAATGAGCAGTTCTTC	CASSQLLAGGLYNEQFF
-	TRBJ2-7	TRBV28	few	TGTGCCAGCAGTCCCCCGACCGACAGGCAGTACGAGCAGTACTTC	CASSPPTDRQYEQYF
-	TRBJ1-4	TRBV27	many	TGTGCCAGCAGGAGAGGAGCGAGTAATGAAAAACTGTTTTTT	CASRRGASNEKLFF
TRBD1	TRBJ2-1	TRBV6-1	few	TGTGCCAGCAGTGTCTCCGCAGGGGGCGCGGTAGGCAATGAGCAGTTCTTC	CASSVSAGGAVGNEQFF
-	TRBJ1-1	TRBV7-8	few	TGTGCCAGCAGCCTCCTTGAGAACACTGAAGCTTTCTTT	CASSLLENTEAFF
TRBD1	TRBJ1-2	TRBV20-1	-	TGCAGTGCTCAGCAGGGGGCTGGCTACACCTTC	CSAQQGAGYTF
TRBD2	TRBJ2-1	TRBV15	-	TGTGCCACCAGCAACCGGCGGGAGTCAAGCAATGAGCAGTTCTTC	CATSNRRESSNEQFF
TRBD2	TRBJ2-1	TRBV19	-	TGTGCCAGTAGTATAGAGGCGGGAGGAGACTTGTACAATGAGCAGTTCTTC	CASSIEAGGDLYNEQFF
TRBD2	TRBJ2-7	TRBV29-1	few	TGCAGCGTTGTAGGAGCGGGAGCGGGAAACGAGCAGTACTTC	CSVVGAGAGNEQYF
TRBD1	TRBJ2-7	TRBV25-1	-	TGTGCCAGCAGTGAACAGGGGGCTAGTGATTACGAGCAGTACTTC	CASSEQGASDYEQYF
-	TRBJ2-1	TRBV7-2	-	TGTGCCAGCAGCTTAGCGGACGGCTCCTACAATGAGCAGTTCTTC	CASSLADGSYNEQFF
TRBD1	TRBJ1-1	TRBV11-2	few	TGTGCCAGCAGCTTAGGAAGACAGGGGGCAGCTTTCTTT	CASSLGRQGAAFF
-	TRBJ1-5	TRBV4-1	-	TGCGCCAGCAGCCAAGGGAACCCCTTTGCGGTCCATCAGCCCCAGCATTTT	CASSQGNPFAVHQPQHF
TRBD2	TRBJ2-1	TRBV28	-	TGTGCCAGCAGTTTAGATGGGGGAGGGCGTTCCAATGAGCAGTTCTTC	CASSLDGGGRSNEQFF
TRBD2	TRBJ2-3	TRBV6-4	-	TGTGCCAGCAGCAGTTCCGGGACTAGCGGGAGAGATACGCAGTATTTT	CASSSSGTSGRDTQYF
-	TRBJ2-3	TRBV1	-	TGCACCAGCAGCCGGGGACTAGCGGGGGAGACAGATACGCAGTATTTT	CTSSRGLAGETDTQYF
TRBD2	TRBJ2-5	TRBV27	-	TGTGCCAGCAGTTCGCTAGCGGGGCGAGAGACCCAGTACTTC	CASSSLAGRETQYF
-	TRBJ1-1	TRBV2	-	TGTGCCAGCATCCCCAGCAACTTGAACACTGAAGCTTTCTTT	CASIPSNLNTEAFF
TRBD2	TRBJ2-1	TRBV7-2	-	TGTGCCAGCAGCTTTCCCGGGACTAGCGGGAGATGGTTCTTC	CASSFPGTSGRWFF
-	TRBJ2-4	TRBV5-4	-	TGTGCCAGCAGCTTTAGCGGCCCCCAAAACATTCAGTACTTC	CASSFSGPQNIQYF
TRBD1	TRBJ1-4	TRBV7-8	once	TGTGCCAGCAGCGAGCAGGGGGTCGGTGAAAAACTGTTTTTT	CASSEQGVGEKLFF
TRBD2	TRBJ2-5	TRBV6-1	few	TGTGCCAGCAGTGAACTAGCGGGAGCGGGCGGAGAGACCCAGTACTTC	CASSELAGAGGETQYF
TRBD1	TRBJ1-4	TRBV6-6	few	TGTGCCAGCACTCGGACAGGGGCGGGAGAAAAACTGTTTTTT	CASTRTGAGEKLFF
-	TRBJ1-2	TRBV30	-	TGTGCCTCCCAGAAGGGGGGCGCCCCCTATGGCTACACCTTC	CASQKGGAPYGYTF
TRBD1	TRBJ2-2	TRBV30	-	TGTGCCTGGGACAGGGTGGCCAGTGAGGCCACCGGGGAGCTGTTTTTT	CAWDRVASEATGELFF
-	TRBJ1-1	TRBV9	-	TGTGCCAGCAGCGTAGTTTATGGGGGGGAAGCTTTCTTT	CASSVVYGGEAFF
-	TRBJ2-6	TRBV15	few	TGTGCCACCAGCAGAGACCGAGGATACCTCTCTGGGGCCAACGTCCTGACTTTC	CATSRDRGYLSGANVLTF
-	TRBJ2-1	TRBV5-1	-	TGCGCCAGCACCCAGCTAGCGCGCTCCTACAATGAGCAGTTCTTC	CASTQLARSYNEQFF
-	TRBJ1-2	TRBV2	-	TGTGCCAGCAGTGAATTGGGGGGTGGCTACACCTTC	CASSELGGGYTF
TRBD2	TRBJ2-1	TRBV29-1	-	TGCAGCTCCCGAGGGAGGGGTAAGTGGAATGAGCAGTTCTTC	CSSRGRGKWNEQFF
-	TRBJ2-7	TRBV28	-	TGTGCCAGCAGTTTTTCCATGGCTTTTCAGTACTTC	CASSFSMAFQYF
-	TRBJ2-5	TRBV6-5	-	TGTGCCAGCAGTGGGACGATGCAAGAGACCCAGTACTTC	CASSGTMQETQYF
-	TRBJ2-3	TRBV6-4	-	TGTGCCAGCAGTGACCCCTCCGGTACGCAGTATTTT	CASSDPSGTQYF
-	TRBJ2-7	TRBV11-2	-	TGTGCCTCCCGGTCCCAGTACGAGCAGTACTTC	CASRSQYEQYF
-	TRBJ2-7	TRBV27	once	TGTGCCAGCAGTTTCCGCTCAGGGGGGGCCTACGAGCAGTACTTC	CASSFRSGGAYEQYF
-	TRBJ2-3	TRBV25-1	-	TGTGCCAGCAGTGAAACCCTCCCGGGGGTCAGCACAGATACGCAGTATTTT	CASSETLPGVSTDTQYF
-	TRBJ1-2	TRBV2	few	TGTGCCAGCAGTGATGAGGGGCGGGCTAACTATGGCTACACCTTC	CASSDEGRANYGYTF
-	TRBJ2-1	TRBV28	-	TGTGCCAGCAGCACCGGGATCCTCGCACGGAATGAGCAGTTCTTC	CASSTGILARNEQFF